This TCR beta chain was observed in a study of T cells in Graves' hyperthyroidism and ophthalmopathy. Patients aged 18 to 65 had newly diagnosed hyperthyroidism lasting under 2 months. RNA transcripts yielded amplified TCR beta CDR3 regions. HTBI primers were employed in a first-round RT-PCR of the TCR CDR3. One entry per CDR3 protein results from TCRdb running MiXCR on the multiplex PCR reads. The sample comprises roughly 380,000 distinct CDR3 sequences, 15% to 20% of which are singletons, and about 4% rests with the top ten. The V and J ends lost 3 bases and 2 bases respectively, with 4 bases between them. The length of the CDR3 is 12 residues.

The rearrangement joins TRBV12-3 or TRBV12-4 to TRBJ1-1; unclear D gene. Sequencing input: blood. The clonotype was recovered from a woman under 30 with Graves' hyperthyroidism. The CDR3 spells CASSLYNTEAFF. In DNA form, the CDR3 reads TGTGCCAGCAGTTTGTACAACACTGAAGCTTTCTTT.